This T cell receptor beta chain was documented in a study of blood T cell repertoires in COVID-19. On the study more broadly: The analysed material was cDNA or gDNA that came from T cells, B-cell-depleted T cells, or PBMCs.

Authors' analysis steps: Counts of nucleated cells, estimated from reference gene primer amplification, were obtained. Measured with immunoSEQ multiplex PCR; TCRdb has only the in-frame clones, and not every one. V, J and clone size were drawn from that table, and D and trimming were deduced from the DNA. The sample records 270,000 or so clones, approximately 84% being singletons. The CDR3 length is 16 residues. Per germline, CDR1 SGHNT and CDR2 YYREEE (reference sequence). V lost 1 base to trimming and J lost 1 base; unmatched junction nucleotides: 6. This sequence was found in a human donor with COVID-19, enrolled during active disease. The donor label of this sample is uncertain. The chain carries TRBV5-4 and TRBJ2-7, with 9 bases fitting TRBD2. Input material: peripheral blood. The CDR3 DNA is TGTGCCAGCAGCTTGCGGCGCCTAGCGGGATCCTACGAGCAGTACTTC. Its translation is CASSLRRLAGSYEQYF.